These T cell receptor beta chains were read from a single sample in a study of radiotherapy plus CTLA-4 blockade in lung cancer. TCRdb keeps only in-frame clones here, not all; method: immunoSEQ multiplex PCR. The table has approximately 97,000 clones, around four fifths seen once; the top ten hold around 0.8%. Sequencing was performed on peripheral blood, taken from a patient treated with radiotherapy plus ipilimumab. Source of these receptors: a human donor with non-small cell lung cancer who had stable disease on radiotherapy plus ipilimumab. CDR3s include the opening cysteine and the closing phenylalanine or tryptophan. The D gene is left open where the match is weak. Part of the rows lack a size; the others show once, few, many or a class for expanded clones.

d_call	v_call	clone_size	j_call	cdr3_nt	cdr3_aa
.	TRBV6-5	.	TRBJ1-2	TGTGCCAGCAGTTACTCATGGGGCGGTGGCTACACCTTC	CASSYSWGGGYTF
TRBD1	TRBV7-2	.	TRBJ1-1	TGTGCCAGCAGCACAGAGGGACAGGTGAACACTGAAGCTTTCTTT	CASSTEGQVNTEAFF
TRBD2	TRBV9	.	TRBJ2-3	TGTGCCAGCAGCCCTCCCCCCAGGACTAGCGGGACAAGCACAGATACGCAGTATTTT	CASSPPPRTSGTSTDTQYF
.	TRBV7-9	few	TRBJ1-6	TGTGCCAGCAGCTTAGCGATCGGGTCACCCCTCCACTTT	CASSLAIGSPLHF
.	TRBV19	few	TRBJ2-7	TGTGCCAGTAGTATCAAGGGGGGTACAGGTCACCGCGCCTACGAGCAGTACTTC	CASSIKGGTGHRAYEQYF
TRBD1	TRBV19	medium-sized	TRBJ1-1	TGTGCCAGTTCCGGGACAGGGTGGACTGAAGCTTTCTTT	CASSGTGWTEAFF
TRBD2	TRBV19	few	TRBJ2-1	TGTGCCAGTAGTGCCGCGGGACTAGCGGGATCCCAGTTCTTC	CASSAAGLAGSQFF
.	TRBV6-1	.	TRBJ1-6	TGTGCCAGCAGTGAGGGGACCAATTCACCCCTCCACTTT	CASSEGTNSPLHF
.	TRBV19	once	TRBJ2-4	TGTGCCAGTAAGGCGGAGGGGGCCAAAAACATTCAGTACTTC	CASKAEGAKNIQYF
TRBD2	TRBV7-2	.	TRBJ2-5	TGTGCCAGCAGCTTTAGCCTAGCGGGAGAGACCCAGTACTTC	CASSFSLAGETQYF
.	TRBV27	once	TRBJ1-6	TGTGCCAGCAGTTTTGGGGGGGTGGCTTCACCCCTCCACTTT	CASSFGGVASPLHF
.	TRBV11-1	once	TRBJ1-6	TGTGCCAGCAGCCTACCGGAGGCGAATAATTCACCCCTCCACTTT	CASSLPEANNSPLHF
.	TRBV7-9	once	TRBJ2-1	TGTGCCAGCACCCCTAGCGTCTCCTACAATGAGCAGTTCTTC	CASTPSVSYNEQFF
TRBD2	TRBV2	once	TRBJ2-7	TGTGCCAGCAGAAAAGCGGGAGGGGGGCTGGAGCAGTACTTC	CASRKAGGGLEQYF
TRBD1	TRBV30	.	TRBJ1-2	TGTGCCTGGAGAGGACAACGACAGGGGATGTTCTATGGCTACACCTTC	CAWRGQRQGMFYGYTF
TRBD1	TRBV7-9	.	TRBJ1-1	TGTGCCAGCAGCTTAGAGACAGGGGGCGTTACTGAAGCTTTCTTT	CASSLETGGVTEAFF
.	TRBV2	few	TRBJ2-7	TGTGCCAGCAGTGAACTGTCCTCCTCCTACGAGCAGTACTTC	CASSELSSSYEQYF
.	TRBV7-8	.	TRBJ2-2	TGTGCCAGCAGCTTAGGACGAGGGGAGCTGTTTTTT	CASSLGRGELFF
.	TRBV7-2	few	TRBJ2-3	TGTGCCAGCGGGCCGGAGACCTGGGATACGCAGTATTTT	CASGPETWDTQYF
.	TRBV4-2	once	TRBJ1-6	TGTGCCAGCAGCCAAGGGTTTGCCAATTCACCCCTCCACTTT	CASSQGFANSPLHF
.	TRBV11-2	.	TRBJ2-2	TGTGCCAGCAGCTTAACGAACACCGGGGAGCTGTTTTTT	CASSLTNTGELFF
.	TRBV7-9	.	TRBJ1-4	TGTGCCAGCAGCTGGGCAGAAGGAAATGAAAAACTGTTTTTT	CASSWAEGNEKLFF